This TCR beta chain derives from a study of blood T cell repertoires in COVID-19. About the research overall: The United States, Italy and Spain were the sources of the acute and convalescent COVID-19 samples. T cells, B-cell-depleted T cells, or PBMCs provided the cDNA or gDNA that served as material.

The CDR3 is made up of 15 amino acids. With V trimmed by 6 bases and J by 1 base, 7 bases remained unmatched. Germline assignment: CDR1 KGHSH and CDR2 LQKENI. As originally analysed: Nucleated cell counts were estimated from reference gene primer amplification. Assay used: immunoSEQ multiplex PCR; TCRdb lists only in-frame clones, some missing. V and J calls and clone size are those listed in that table; D and trimming were worked out from the DNA. The sample has about 34,000 clones, over 70% seen once. The sequence was collected from a man aged 60 to 69 with active COVID-19. Sequenced sample: peripheral blood. This rearrangement joins TRBV18 to TRBJ2-3, with TRBD1 matching over 7 bases. CDR3 residues: CASSGGQGGTDTQYF. The CDR3 DNA reads TGTGCCAGCTCCGGAGGCCAGGGGGGCACAGATACGCAGTATTTT.